These 4 T cell receptor beta chains were sequenced from one sample in a study of T cell responses to AZD1222 COVID-19 vaccine. Profiling relied on immunoSEQ multiplex PCR, and the TCRdb table lists in-frame clones only, not all of them. The sample lists more than 110,000 clones; around 93% were seen once. The sample in question was peripheral blood, obtained 28 days after the second AZD1222 dose. All receptors come from an adult who received the AZD1222 COVID-19 vaccine.

V gene TRBV7-2 combines with J gene TRBJ1-5; D remains ambiguous. CDR1 SGHTA and CDR2 FQGNSA come from the germline V gene. The CDR3 totals 16 residues. Trimming pared 5 bases from V and 5 bases from J, leaving 19 bases between. The DNA of the CDR3 is TGTGCCAGCAGCCCCGGGTCCCCAAGGGCGGATCAGCCCCAGCATTTT. Translated: CASSPGSPRADQPQHF.

The chain couples TRBV9 to TRBJ2-3, with 11 bases aligning to TRBD1. The length of the CDR3 is 16 residues. Trimming at V came to 0 bases and at J to 3 bases, leaving 3 bases not matched to a gene. Germline CDR1 is SGDLS and CDR2 is YYNGEE. The CDR3 nucleotides are TGTGCCAGCAGCGTAGGCGGGACAGGGGGGACAGATACGCAGTATTTT. Amino acid sequence: CASSVGGTGGTDTQYF.

In its sample, this clone was seen once. The V gene is TRBV24-1, the J gene TRBJ1-4, with no clear D. V was pared by 4 bases and J by 5 bases, with 7 bases between. This CDR3 contains 13 residues. In germline, CDR1 is KGHDR, CDR2 SFDVKD. DNA for the CDR3: TGTGCCACCAGTGACAGTTTCAATGAAAAACTGTTTTTT. This translates into CATSDSFNEKLFF.

Regarding this clone: Other DNA sequences of this sample code for an identical CDR3. The gene calls are TRBV19 and TRBJ2-5; TRBD1 matches at 7 bases. From germline, CDR1 is LNHDA and CDR2 SQIVND (reference sequence). The length of the CDR3 is 13 residues. V shed 4 bases and J 5 bases; nucleotides not matched to a gene: 4. CDR3 sequence reads: CASSKGGWETQYF. CDR3 nucleotides: TGTGCCAGTAGTAAAGGGGGCTGGGAGACCCAGTACTTC.